This record looks at one T cell receptor (beta chain) sequence and its context. Its antigen is not known. CDR1 SGHRS and CDR2 YFSETQ come from the germline V gene. This CDR3 contains 16 residues. Trimming removed 0 bases from V and 3 bases from J; junction bases left unmatched: 3. These data come from a study of T cells in Graves' hyperthyroidism and ophthalmopathy. Overall study results and limits: Among clonotypes expanded in thyroid above 0.001, most were also found in blood.

The CDR3 regions of TCR beta were amplified from RNA transcripts. The HTBI primer set served for first-round RT-PCR of the TCR CDR3. TCRdb re-derived calls from the multiplex PCR reads in MiXCR, one entry per CDR3 protein. This sample has more than 550,000 distinct CDR3 sequences; less than 45% occur once, and the top ten carry less than 9%. The TCR originated in an adult man with Graves' disease, either hyperthyroidism or ophthalmopathy (not recorded which). Input material: peripheral blood or thyroid tissue (not recorded which). The chain is built from TRBV5-1 and TRBJ2-5, with 12 bases that match TRBD2. CDR3 amino acids: CASSLGRTSGEETQYF. In DNA form, the CDR3 reads TGCGCCAGCAGCTTGGGACGGACTAGCGGGGAAGAGACCCAGTACTTC. The entire variable domain, with the rest obtained from reference TRBV5-1 and TRBJ2-5, is as follows: KAGVTQTPRYLIKTRGQQVTLSCSPISGHRSVSWYQQTPGQGLQFLFEYFSETQRNKGNFPGRFSGRQFSNSRSEMNVSTLELGDSALYLCASSLGRTSGEETQYFGPGTRLLVL.